A selection of T cell receptor beta chains follows, all from one sample in a study of cytomegalovirus exposure and HLA in healthy donors. Only in-frame clones appear in the TCRdb table, and some are missing; sequencing was by immunoSEQ multiplex PCR. The sample has some 170,000 clones, 75% to 85% seen once. Sequenced sample: PBMCs. The source is a woman aged 18-29 years in good health and CMV-seropositive. CDR3s include the opening cysteine and the closing phenylalanine or tryptophan. A D gene is named only where the DNA matches it firmly. Expanded clones get a size class; other rows say once, few or many, or leave the size out.

v_call: TRBV9; d_call: -; j_call: TRBJ2-5; clone_size: -; cdr3_length: 15; cdr3_aa: CASSAGDQRPETQYF; cdr3_nt: TGTGCCAGCAGCGCGGGGGACCAAAGGCCAGAGACCCAGTACTTC
v_call: TRBV4-1; d_call: -; j_call: TRBJ1-1; clone_size: -; cdr3_length: 14; cdr3_aa: CASSQGEENTEAFF; cdr3_nt: TGCGCCAGCAGCCAAGGAGAGGAGAACACTGAAGCTTTCTTT
v_call: TRBV6-1; d_call: -; j_call: TRBJ2-5; clone_size: -; cdr3_length: 12; cdr3_aa: CATSTGSWEQYF; cdr3_nt: TGTGCCACGTCAACAGGGTCTTGGGAGCAGTACTTC
v_call: TRBV6-4; d_call: -; j_call: TRBJ2-2; clone_size: -; cdr3_length: 14; cdr3_aa: CASGPGANTGELFF; cdr3_nt: TGTGCCAGCGGGCCGGGGGCGAACACCGGGGAGCTGTTTTTT
v_call: TRBV11-2; d_call: TRBD1; j_call: TRBJ2-5; clone_size: -; cdr3_length: 16; cdr3_aa: CASSLGLTGGQETQYF; cdr3_nt: TGTGCCAGCAGCTTGGGATTAACAGGGGGCCAAGAGACCCAGTACTTC
v_call: TRBV29-1; d_call: TRBD1; j_call: TRBJ2-5; clone_size: -; cdr3_length: 15; cdr3_aa: CSGLPTGDNQETQYF; cdr3_nt: TGCAGCGGCCTCCCTACAGGGGACAACCAAGAGACCCAGTACTTC
v_call: TRBV7-7; d_call: -; j_call: TRBJ2-2; clone_size: -; cdr3_length: 14; cdr3_aa: CASSPNLGAGELFF; cdr3_nt: TGTGCTAGCAGCCCGAACCTAGGAGCCGGGGAGCTGTTTTTT
v_call: TRBV28; d_call: -; j_call: TRBJ1-3; clone_size: -; cdr3_length: 17; cdr3_aa: CASTGGSVLSPGNTIYF; cdr3_nt: TGTGCCAGCACAGGAGGGTCGGTCTTGAGTCCTGGAAACACCATATATTTT
v_call: TRBV18; d_call: TRBD1; j_call: TRBJ2-2; clone_size: -; cdr3_length: 16; cdr3_aa: CASSLRTGADTGELFF; cdr3_nt: TGTGCCAGCTCACTCAGGACAGGGGCGGACACCGGGGAGCTGTTTTTT
v_call: TRBV5-1; d_call: TRBD1; j_call: TRBJ1-5; clone_size: few; cdr3_length: 15; cdr3_aa: CASSSTGGHNQPQHF; cdr3_nt: TGCGCCAGCAGCTCGACAGGGGGCCATAATCAGCCCCAGCATTTT
v_call: TRBV6-5; d_call: TRBD1; j_call: TRBJ2-7; clone_size: -; cdr3_length: 14; cdr3_aa: CASSYDRANYEQYF; cdr3_nt: TGTGCCAGCAGCTATGACAGGGCCAACTACGAGCAGTACTTC
v_call: TRBV4-1; d_call: -; j_call: TRBJ1-5; clone_size: -; cdr3_length: 21; cdr3_aa: CASSQFVSGTTRGYSNQPQHF; cdr3_nt: TGCGCCAGCAGCCAATTCGTTAGCGGTACAACCCGAGGGTATAGCAATCAGCCCCAGCATTTT